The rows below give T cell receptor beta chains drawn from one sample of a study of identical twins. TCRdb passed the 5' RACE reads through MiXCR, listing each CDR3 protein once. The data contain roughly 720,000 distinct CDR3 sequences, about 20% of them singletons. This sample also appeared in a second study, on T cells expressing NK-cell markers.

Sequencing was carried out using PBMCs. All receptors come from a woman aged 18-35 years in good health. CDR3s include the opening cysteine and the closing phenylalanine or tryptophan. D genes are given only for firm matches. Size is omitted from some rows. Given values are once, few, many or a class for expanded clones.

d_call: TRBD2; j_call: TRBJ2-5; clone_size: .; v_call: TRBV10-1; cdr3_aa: CASSPLAGGRGIETQYF; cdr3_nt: TGCGCCAGCTCCCCCTTAGCGGGGGGCCGGGGTATCGAGACCCAGTACTTC
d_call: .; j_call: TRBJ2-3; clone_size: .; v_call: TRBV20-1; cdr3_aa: CSARAGGTSTDTQYF; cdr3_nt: TGCAGTGCTAGAGCGGGGGGCACTAGCACAGATACGCAGTATTTT
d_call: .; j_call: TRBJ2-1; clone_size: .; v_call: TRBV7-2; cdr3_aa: CASSPRFSSYNEQFF; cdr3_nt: TGTGCCAGCAGTCCTCGGTTTTCCTCCTACAATGAGCAGTTCTTC
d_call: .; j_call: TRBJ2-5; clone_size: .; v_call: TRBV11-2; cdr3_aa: CANSPGQGQTQYF; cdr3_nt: TGTGCCAACTCCCCTGGGCAGGGCCAGACCCAGTACTTC
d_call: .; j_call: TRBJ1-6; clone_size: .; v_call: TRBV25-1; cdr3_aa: CASSDWGENSPLHF; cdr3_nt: TGTGCCAGCAGTGATTGGGGGGAGAATTCACCCCTCCACTTT
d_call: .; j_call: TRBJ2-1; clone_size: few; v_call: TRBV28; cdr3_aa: CASSFGAKNEQFF; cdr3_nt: TGTGCCAGCAGTTTTGGGGCGAAGAATGAGCAGTTCTTC
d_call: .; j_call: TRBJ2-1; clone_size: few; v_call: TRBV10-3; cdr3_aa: CAISREKRAEQFF; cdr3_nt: TGTGCCATCAGCCGCGAGAAGCGGGCTGAGCAGTTCTTC
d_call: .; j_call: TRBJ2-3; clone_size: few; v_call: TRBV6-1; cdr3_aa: CASCDLGTDTQYF; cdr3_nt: TGTGCCAGTTGCGACTTGGGCACAGATACGCAGTATTTT
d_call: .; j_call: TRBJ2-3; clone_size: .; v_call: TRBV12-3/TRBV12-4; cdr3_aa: CASNRYGPQYF; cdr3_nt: TGTGCCAGCAACAGATATGGGCCGCAGTATTTT
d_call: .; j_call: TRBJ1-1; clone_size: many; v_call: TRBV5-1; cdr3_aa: CASSVLVNTEAFF; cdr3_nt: TGCGCCAGCAGCGTTCTGGTGAACACTGAAGCTTTCTTT
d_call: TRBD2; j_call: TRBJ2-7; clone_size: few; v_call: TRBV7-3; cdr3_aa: CASSLRGLAGSPYEQYF; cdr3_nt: TGTGCCAGCAGCCTAAGGGGCCTAGCGGGGTCCCCCTACGAGCAGTACTTC
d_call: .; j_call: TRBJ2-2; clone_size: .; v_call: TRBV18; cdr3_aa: CASSPPTTSGTGELFF; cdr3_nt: TGTGCCAGCTCACCACCGACAACTAGTGGCACCGGGGAGCTGTTTTTT